The 8 T cell receptor beta chains in this list originate from one sample, sequenced in a study of blood T cells in healthy people across ages. The authors ran a second PCR of about 7 to 11 cycles using a sample-barcoded 5' primer and a J-beta primer mix. Using its own MiXCR run on the 5' RACE reads, TCRdb lists one record per CDR3 protein. This sample has over 500,000 distinct CDR3 sequences, with around 52% found just once. The sequenced sample was blood. These receptors originate from a woman older than 75 in good health.

This clonotype was recorded many times. This rearrangement joins TRBV28 to TRBJ2-4; 9 positions match TRBD1. The assigned J gene may be wrong: the sequence end matches TRBJ2-7 better. The CDR3 loop spans 15 amino acids. Germline-derived CDR1 and CDR2 are MDHEN and SYDVKM. The DNA for the CDR3 is TGTGCCAGCAGTTTGGCGGGACAGGGAGAAGGCGAGCAGTACTTC. Translating it yields CASSLAGQGEGEQYF.

The chain uses TRBV5-1 and TRBJ1-2; D not certain. V was pared by 0 bases and J by 4 bases, with 13 bases between. The germline V gene encodes CDR1 SGHRS and CDR2 YFSETQ. There are 15 residues in the CDR3. The CDR3 sequence: CASSLAGQVVYGYTF. CDR3 sequence (DNA): TGCGCCAGCAGCTTGGCCGGCCAGGTTGTCTATGGCTACACCTTC.

This clonotype was seen ten or more times. This chain joins TRBV5-1 and TRBJ2-3; the D gene could be TRBD1 or TRBD2 (5 bases each). The V end was cut by 5 bases, the J end by 0 bases, with 13 bases between. The CDR3 is 15 amino acids. From germline, CDR1 is SGHRS and CDR2 YFSETQ. The CDR3 here is CASRRDVASTDTQYF. CDR3 sequence (DNA): TGCGCCAGCAGACGGGACGTCGCTAGCACAGATACGCAGTATTTT.

J is TRBJ1-6 and V is TRBV2; D perhaps matches TRBD1 (5 bases). The V and J ends lost 4 bases and 7 bases respectively, with 11 bases between them. The V gene's germline CDR1 is SNHLY and CDR2 FYNNEI. The length of the CDR3 is 14 residues. In nucleotides, the CDR3 is TGTGCCAGCAGTGTCAGGGAGGGAAATTCACCCCTCCACTTT. Protein sequence: CASSVREGNSPLHF. The full variable domain, its missing parts supplied by reference TRBV2 and TRBJ1-6, is EPEVTQTPSHQVTQMGQEVILRCVPISNHLYFYWYRQILGQKVEFLVSFYNNEISEKSEIFDDQFSVERPDGSNFTLKIRSTKLEDSAMYFCASSVREGNSPLHFGNGTRLTVT.

The V and J genes are TRBV29-1 and TRBJ1-1; tentative D call: TRBD1 (5 bases). The CDR3 is 12 amino acids. Between the trimmed V and J ends, which lost 5 bases and 4 bases, there was a span of 11 bases. CDR1 is SQVTM and CDR2 is ANQGSEA in the germline V gene. The CDR3 spells CSVHRGGTEAFF. CDR3 DNA: TGCAGCGTTCACCGGGGGGGCACTGAAGCTTTCTTT.

Concerning this clonotype: A much larger clone differs from this one at a single base, so this may be a read error. J is TRBJ2-7 and V is TRBV20-1, with D possibly being TRBD2 (6 bases). The CDR3 covers 13 residues. V lost 7 bases and J lost 2, with 15 bases in between. The germline V gene has CDR1 DFQATT and CDR2 SNEGSKA (reference sequence). CDR3 sequence reads: CSVWAGTPYEQYF. The CDR3 bases are TGCAGTGTTTGGGCAGGGACTCCCTACGAGCAGTACTTC.

The V gene is TRBV4-3, the J gene TRBJ2-1, with D uncertain. The germline V gene encodes CDR1 LGHNA and CDR2 YSLEER. Trimming removed 6 bases at V and 12 bases at J, with 15 bases between. This CDR3 is 12 amino acids long. Written as DNA, the CDR3 is TGCGCCAGCAGACGATTCAATGACCCGCAGTTCTTC. Translation: CASRRFNDPQFF.

The chain carries TRBV25-1 and TRBJ2-3; no definite D call. The V gene lost 5 bases and the J gene lost 1 base, with 7 bases spanning the gap. This CDR3 comprises 13 residues. The V gene's germline CDR1 is MGHDK and CDR2 SYGVNS. CDR3 nucleotides: TGTGCCAGCAGTTCGTATGGCACAGATACGCAGTATTTT. It specifies CASSSYGTDTQYF.